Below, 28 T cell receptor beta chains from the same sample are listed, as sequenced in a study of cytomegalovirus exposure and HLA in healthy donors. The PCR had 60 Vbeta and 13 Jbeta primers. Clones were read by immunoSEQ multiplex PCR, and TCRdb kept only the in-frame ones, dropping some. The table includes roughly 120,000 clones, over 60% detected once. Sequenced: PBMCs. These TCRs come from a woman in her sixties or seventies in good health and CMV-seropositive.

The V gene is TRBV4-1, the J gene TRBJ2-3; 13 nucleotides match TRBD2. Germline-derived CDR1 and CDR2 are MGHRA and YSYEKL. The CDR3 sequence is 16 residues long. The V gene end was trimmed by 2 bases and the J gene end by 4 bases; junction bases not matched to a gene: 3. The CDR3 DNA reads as TGCGCCAGCAGCCAACGGACTAGCGGGAGCGCAGATACGCAGTATTTT. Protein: CASSQRTSGSADTQYF.

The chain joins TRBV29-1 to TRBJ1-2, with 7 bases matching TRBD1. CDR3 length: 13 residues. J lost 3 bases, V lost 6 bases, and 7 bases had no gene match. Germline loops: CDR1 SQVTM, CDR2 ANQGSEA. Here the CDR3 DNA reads TGCAGCGTAGCTAGACAGGGCTACTATGGCTACACCTTC. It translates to CSVARQGYYGYTF.

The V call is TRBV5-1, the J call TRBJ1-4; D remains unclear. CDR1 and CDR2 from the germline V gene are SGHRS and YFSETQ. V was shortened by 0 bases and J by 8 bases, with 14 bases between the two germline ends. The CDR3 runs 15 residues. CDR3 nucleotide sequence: TGCGCCAGCAGCTTGGCTGGCCAGTCCGGGGAAAAACTGTTTTTT. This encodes CASSLAGQSGEKLFF.

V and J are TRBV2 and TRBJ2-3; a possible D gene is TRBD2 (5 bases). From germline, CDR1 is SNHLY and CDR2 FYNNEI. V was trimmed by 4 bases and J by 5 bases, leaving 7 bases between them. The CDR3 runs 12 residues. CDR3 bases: TGTGCCAGCAGTGGAGAGGGAGATACGCAGTATTTT. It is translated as CASSGEGDTQYF. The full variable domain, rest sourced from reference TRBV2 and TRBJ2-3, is EPEVTQTPSHQVTQMGQEVILRCVPISNHLYFYWYRQILGQKVEFLVSFYNNEISEKSEIFDDQFSVERPDGSNFTLKIRSTKLEDSAMYFCASSGEGDTQYFGPGTRLTVL.

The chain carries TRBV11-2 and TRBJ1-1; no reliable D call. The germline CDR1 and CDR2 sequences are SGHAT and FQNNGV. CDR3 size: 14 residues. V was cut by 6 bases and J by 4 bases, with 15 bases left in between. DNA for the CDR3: TGTGCCAGCAGGGCGATCCGAGGAGGCACTGAAGCTTTCTTT. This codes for CASRAIRGGTEAFF. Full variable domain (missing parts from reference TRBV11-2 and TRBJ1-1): EAGVAQSPRYKIIEKRQSVAFWCNPISGHATLYWYQQILGQGPKLLIQFQNNGVVDDSQLPKDRFSAERLKGVDSTLKIQPAKLEDSAVYLCASRAIRGGTEAFFGQGTRLTVV.

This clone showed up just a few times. The chain's CDR3 is CAISPREINEAFF. CDR3 nucleotides: TGTGCCATCAGCCCCCGGGAGATAAATGAAGCTTTCTTT. The rearrangement uses TRBV10-3 and TRBJ1-1; D gene ambiguous. Germline assignment: CDR1 ENHRY and CDR2 SYGVKD. The CDR3 is 13 amino acids. V was clipped by 6 bases and J by 7 bases, with 15 bases between them.

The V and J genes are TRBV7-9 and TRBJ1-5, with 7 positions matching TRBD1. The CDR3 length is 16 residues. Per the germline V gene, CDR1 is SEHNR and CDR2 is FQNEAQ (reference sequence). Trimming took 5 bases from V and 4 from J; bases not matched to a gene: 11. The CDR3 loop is CASSPAGTVKNQPQHF. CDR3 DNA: TGTGCCAGCAGCCCGGCCGGGACAGTGAAGAATCAGCCCCAGCATTTT.

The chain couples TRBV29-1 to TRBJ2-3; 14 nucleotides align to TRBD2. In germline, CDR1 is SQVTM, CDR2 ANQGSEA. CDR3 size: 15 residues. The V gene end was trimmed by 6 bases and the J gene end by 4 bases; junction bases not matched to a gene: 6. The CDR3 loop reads CSVRLAGGGADTQYF. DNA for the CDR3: TGCAGCGTAAGACTAGCGGGGGGGGGAGCAGATACGCAGTATTTT.

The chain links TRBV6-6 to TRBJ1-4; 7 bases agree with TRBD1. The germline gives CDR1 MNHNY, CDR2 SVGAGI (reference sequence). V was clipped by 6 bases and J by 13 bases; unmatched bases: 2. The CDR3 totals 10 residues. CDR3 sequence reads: CASRGDRLFF. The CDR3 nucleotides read TGTGCCAGCAGAGGGGACAGACTGTTTTTT.

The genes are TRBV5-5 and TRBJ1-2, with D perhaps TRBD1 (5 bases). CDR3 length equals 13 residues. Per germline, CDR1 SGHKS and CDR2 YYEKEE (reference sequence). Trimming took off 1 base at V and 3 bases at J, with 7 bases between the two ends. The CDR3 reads CASSLQGDYGYTF. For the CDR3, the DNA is TGTGCCAGCAGCTTGCAGGGTGACTATGGCTACACCTTC.

The CDR3 DNA reads TGTGCCAGCAGCGCCGGGACAGACCTGATCCGCCGGGAAGCTTTCTTT. This translates into CASSAGTDLIRREAFF. The gene calls are TRBV7-9 and TRBJ1-1, with TRBD1 matching over 7 bases. Germline-derived CDR1 and CDR2 are SEHNR and FQNEAQ (reference sequence). V was clipped by 5 bases and J by 8 bases; unmatched bases: 17. The CDR3 has 16 amino acids.

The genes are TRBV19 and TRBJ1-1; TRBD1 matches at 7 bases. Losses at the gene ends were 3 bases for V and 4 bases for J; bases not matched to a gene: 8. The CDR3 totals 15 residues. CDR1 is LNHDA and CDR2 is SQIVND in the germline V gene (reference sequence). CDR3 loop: CASSISAGGGTEAFF. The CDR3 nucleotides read TGTGCCAGTAGTATTTCGGCAGGGGGTGGCACTGAAGCTTTCTTT.

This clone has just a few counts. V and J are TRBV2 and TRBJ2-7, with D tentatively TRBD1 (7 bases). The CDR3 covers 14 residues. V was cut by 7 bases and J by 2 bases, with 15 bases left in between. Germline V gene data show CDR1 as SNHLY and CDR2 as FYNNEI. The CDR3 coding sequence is TGTGCCAGCACCCAGGACAGGAGGGCCTACGAGCAGTACTTC. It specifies CASTQDRRAYEQYF.

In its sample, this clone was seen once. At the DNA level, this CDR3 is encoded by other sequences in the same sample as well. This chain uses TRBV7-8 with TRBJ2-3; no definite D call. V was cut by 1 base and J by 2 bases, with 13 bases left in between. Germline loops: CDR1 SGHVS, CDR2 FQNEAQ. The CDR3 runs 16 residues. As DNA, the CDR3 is TGTGCCAGCAGCTTAGAATTAGCAGTCTACACAGATACGCAGTATTTT. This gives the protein CASSLELAVYTDTQYF.

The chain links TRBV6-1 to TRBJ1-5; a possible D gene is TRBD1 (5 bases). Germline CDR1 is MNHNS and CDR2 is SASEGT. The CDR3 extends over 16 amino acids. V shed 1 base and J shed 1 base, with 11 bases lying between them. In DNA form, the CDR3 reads TGTGCCAGCAGTGAAGGGATGGGGGGGAGCAATCAGCCCCAGCATTTT. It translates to CASSEGMGGSNQPQHF.

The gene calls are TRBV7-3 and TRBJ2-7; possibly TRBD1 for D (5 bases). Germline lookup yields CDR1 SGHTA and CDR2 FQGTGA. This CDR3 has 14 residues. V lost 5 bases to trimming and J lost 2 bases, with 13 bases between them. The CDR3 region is CASSPSTAPYEQYF. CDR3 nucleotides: TGTGCCAGCAGCCCCTCGACAGCCCCCTACGAGCAGTACTTC. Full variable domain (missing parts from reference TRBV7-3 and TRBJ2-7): GAGVSQTPSNKVTEKGKYVELRCDPISGHTALYWYRQSLGQGPEFLIYFQGTGAADDSGLPNDRFFAVRPEGSVSTLKIQRTERGDSAVYLCASSPSTAPYEQYFGPGTRLTVT.

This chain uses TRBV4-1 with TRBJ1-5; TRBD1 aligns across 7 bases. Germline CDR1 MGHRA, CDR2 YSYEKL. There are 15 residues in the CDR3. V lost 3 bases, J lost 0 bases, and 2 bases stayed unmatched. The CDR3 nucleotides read TGCGCCAGCAGCCAGAGGGACAGTAGCAATCAGCCCCAGCATTTT. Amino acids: CASSQRDSSNQPQHF.

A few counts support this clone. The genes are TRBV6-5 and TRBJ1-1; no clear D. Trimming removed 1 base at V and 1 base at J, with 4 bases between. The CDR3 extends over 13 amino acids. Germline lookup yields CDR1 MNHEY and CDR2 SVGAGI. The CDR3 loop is CASSYWRNTEAFF. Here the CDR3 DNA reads TGTGCCAGCAGTTACTGGAGGAACACTGAAGCTTTCTTT.

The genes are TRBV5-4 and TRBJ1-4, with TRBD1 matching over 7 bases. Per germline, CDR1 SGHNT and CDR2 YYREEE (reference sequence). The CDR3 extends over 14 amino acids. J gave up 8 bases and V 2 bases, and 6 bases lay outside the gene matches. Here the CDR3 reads CASSFTGAGEKLFF. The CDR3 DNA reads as TGTGCCAGCAGCTTTACAGGGGCAGGAGAAAAACTGTTTTTT. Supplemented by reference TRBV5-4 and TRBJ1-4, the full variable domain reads ETGVTQSPTHLIKTRGQQVTLRCSSQSGHNTVSWYQQALGQGPQFIFQYYREEENGRGNFPPRFSGLQFPNYSSELNVNALELDDSALYLCASSFTGAGEKLFFGSGTQLSVL.

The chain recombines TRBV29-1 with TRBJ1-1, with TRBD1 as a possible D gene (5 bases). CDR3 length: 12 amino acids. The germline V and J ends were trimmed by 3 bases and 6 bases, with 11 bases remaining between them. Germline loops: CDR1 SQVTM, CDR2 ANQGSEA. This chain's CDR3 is CSVEHWGAEAFF. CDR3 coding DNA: TGCAGCGTTGAGCATTGGGGGGCTGAAGCTTTCTTT. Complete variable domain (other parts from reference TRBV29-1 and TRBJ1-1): SAVISQKPSRDICQRGTSLTIQCQVDSQVTMMFWYRQQPGQSLTLIATANQGSEATYESGFVIDKFPISRPNLTFSTLTVSNMSPEDSSIYLCSVEHWGAEAFFGQGTRLTVV.

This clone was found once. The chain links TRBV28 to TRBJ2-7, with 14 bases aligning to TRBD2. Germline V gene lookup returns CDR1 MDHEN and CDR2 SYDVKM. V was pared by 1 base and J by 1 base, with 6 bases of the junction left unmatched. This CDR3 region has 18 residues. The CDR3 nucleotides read TGTGCCAGCAGTTTATTAGGGACTAGCGGGAGATTTTCCTACGAGCAGTACTTC. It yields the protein CASSLLGTSGRFSYEQYF.

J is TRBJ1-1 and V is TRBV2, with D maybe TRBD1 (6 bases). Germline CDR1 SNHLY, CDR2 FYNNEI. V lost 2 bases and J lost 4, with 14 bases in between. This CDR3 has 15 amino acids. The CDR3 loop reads CASSELGAEGTEAFF. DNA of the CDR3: TGTGCCAGCAGTGAATTGGGGGCCGAAGGCACTGAAGCTTTCTTT.

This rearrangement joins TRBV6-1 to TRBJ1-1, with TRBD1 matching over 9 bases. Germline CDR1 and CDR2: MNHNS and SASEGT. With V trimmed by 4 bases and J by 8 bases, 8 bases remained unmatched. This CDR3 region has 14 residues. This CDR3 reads CASSVAPDRGEAFF. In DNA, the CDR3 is TGTGCCAGCAGTGTGGCTCCGGACAGGGGAGAAGCTTTCTTT.

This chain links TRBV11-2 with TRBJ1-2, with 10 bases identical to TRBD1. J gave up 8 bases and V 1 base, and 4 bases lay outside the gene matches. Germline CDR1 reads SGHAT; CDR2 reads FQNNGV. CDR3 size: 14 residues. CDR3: CASSLADRGNGYTF. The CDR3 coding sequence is TGTGCCAGCAGCTTAGCGGACAGGGGGAACGGCTACACCTTC. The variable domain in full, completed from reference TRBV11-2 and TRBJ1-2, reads EAGVAQSPRYKIIEKRQSVAFWCNPISGHATLYWYQQILGQGPKLLIQFQNNGVVDDSQLPKDRFSAERLKGVDSTLKIQPAKLEDSAVYLCASSLADRGNGYTFGSGTRLTVV.

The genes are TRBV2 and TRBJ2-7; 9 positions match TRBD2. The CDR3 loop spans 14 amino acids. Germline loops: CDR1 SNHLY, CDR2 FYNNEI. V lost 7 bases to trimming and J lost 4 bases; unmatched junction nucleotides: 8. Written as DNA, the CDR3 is TGTGCCAGCACTTCGGCGGGAGGGCAGTACGAGCAGTACTTC. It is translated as CASTSAGGQYEQYF. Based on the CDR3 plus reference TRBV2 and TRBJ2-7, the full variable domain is EPEVTQTPSHQVTQMGQEVILRCVPISNHLYFYWYRQILGQKVEFLVSFYNNEISEKSEIFDDQFSVERPDGSNFTLKIRSTKLEDSAMYFCASTSAGGQYEQYFGPGTRLTVT.

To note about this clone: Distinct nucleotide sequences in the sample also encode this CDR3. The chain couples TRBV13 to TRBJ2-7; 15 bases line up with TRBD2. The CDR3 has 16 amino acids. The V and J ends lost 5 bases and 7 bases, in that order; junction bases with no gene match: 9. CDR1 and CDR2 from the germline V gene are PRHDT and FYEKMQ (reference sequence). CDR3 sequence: CASSPWGTSGRREQYF. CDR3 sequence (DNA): TGTGCCAGCAGCCCCTGGGGGACTAGCGGGAGGAGGGAGCAGTACTTC.

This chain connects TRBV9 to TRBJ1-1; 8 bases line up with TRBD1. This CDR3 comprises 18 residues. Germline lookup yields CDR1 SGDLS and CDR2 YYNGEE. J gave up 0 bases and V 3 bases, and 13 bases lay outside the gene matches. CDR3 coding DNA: TGTGCCAGCAGCGCCCGGGACAGGTGGAACAGCTTGAACACTGAAGCTTTCTTT. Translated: CASSARDRWNSLNTEAFF.

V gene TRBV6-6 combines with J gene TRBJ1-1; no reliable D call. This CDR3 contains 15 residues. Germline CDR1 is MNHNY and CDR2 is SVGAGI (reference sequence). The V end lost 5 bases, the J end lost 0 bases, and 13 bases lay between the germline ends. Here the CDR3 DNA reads TGTGCCAGCAGTCCCGGGGTTCACATGAACACTGAAGCTTTCTTT. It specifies CASSPGVHMNTEAFF.